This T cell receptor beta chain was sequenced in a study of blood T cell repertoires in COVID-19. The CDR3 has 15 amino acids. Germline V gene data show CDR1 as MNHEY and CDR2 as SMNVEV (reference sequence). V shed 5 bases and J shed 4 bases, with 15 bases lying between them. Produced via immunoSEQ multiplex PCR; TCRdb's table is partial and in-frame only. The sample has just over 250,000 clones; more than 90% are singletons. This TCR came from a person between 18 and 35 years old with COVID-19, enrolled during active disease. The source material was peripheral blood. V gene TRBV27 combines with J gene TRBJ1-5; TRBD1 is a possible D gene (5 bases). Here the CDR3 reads CASSARGGGNQPQHF. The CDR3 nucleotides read TGTGCCAGCAGTGCACGCGGGGGGGGGAATCAGCCCCAGCATTTT.